This TCR beta chain stems from a study of T cell responses to AZD1222 COVID-19 vaccine. Some clones are missing from TCRdb's copy, which holds only in-frame ones; the method was immunoSEQ multiplex PCR. This sample has 180,000 or so clones, with approximately 93% found just once. Germline V gene data show CDR1 as SGHRS and CDR2 as YFSETQ. CDR3 length: 15 amino acids. V lost 4 bases to trimming and J lost 4 bases, with 15 bases between them. The receptor comes from an adult who received the AZD1222 COVID-19 vaccine. The chain has TRBV5-1 and TRBJ1-3; D uncertain. The sequenced sample was peripheral blood, obtained 28 days after the second AZD1222 dose. The CDR3 bases are TGCGCCAGCAGCCCGATCAGCGGAGGGGGAAACACCATATATTTT. The encoded protein is CASSPISGGGNTIYF.